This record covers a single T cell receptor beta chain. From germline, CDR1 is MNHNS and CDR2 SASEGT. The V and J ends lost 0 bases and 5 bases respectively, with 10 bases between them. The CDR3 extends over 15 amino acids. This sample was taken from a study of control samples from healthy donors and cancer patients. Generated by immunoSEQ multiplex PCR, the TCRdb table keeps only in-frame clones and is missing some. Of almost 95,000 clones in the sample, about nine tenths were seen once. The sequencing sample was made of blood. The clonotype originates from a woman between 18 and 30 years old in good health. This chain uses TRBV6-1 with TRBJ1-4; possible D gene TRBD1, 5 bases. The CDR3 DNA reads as TGTGCCAGCAGTGAAGCGCCGGCAGGGAATGAAAAACTGTTTTTT. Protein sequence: CASSEAPAGNEKLFF.